The sequence of this T cell receptor beta chain was determined in a study of blood T cell repertoires in COVID-19. V was trimmed by 5 bases and J by 7 bases, leaving 18 bases between them. This CDR3 contains 16 residues. CDR1 and CDR2 from the germline V gene are SGHVS and FNYEAQ. Clones were read by immunoSEQ multiplex PCR, and TCRdb kept only the in-frame ones, dropping some. Of about 300,000 clones in the sample, roughly 88% are singletons; the top ten hold roughly 6.9%. This sequence joins TRBV7-6 and TRBJ1-6; D perhaps matches TRBD1 (6 bases). This receptor was identified in a young woman who had recovered from COVID-19. Sequencing was performed on peripheral blood. In nucleotides, the CDR3 is TGTGCCAGCAGCGTCCTACGGGGGGGGCTGAATTCACCCCTCCACTTT. It codes for CASSVLRGGLNSPLHF.